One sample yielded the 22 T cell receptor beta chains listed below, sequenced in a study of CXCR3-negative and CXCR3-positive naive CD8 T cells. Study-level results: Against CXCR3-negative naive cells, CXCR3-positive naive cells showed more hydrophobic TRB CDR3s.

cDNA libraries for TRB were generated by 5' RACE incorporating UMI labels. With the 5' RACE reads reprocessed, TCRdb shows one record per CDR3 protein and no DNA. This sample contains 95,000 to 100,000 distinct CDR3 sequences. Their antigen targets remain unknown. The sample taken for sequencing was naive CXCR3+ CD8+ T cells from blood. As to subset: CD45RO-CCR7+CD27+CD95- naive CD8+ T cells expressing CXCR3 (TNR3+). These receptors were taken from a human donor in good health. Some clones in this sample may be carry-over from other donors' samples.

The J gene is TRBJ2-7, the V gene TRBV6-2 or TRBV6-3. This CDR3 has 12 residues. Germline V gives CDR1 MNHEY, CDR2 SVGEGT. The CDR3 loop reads CASSYTDHEQYF.

Here the CDR3 reads CASSQGYRKSGGSYNEQFF. The chain couples TRBV3-1 to TRBJ2-1. The germline V gene has CDR1 LGHDT and CDR2 YNNKEL (reference sequence). This CDR3 has 19 amino acids.

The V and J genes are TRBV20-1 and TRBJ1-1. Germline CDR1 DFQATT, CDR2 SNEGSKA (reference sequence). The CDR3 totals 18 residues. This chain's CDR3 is CSARDRTAVRGENTEAFF.

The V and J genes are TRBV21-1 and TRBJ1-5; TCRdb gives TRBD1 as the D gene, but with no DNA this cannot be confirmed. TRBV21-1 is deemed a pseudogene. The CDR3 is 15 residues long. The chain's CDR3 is CASSDRDGVNQPQHF.

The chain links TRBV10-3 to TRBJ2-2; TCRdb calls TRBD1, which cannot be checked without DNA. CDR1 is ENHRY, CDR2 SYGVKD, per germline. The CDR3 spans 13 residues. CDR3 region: CAISGDNTGELFF.

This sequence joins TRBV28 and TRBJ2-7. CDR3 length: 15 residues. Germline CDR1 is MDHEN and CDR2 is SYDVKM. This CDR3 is CASSSMRGGAYEQYF.

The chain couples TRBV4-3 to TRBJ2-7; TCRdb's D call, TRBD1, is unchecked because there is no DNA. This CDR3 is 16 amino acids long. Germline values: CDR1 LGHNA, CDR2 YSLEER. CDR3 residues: CASSQDRGYVSYEQYF.

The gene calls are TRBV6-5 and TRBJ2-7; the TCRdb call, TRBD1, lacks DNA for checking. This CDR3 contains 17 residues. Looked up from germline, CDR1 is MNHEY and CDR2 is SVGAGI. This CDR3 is CASSYSRAGKGYYEQYF.

The CDR3 loop reads CAISESVRLAGTGELFF. The chain joins TRBV10-3 to TRBJ2-2; no DNA is available, so the TRBD2 call from TCRdb remains unchecked. Germline-derived CDR1 and CDR2 are ENHRY and SYGVKD. This CDR3 contains 17 residues.

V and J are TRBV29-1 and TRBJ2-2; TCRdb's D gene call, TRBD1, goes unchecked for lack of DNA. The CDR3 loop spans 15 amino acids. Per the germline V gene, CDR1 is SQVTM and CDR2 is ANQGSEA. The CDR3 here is CSVEAADRNTGELFF.

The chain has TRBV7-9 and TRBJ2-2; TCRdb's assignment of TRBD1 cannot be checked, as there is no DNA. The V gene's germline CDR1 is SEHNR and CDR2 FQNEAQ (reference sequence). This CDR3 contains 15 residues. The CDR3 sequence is CASSSRDKNTGELFF.

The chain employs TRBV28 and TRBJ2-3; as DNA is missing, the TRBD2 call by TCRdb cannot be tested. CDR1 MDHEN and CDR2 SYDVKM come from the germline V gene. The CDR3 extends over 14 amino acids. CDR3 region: CASNVLAAADTQYF.

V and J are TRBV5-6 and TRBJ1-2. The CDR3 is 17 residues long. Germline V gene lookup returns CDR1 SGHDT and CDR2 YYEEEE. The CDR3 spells CASSSNGRAFYNYGYTF.

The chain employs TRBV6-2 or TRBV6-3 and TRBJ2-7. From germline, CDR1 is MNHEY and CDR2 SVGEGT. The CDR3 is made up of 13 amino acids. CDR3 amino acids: CASSSLRTYEQYF.

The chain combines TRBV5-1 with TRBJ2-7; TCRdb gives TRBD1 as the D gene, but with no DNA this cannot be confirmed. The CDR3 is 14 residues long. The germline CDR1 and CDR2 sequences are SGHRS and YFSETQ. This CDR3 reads CASSLAGTSYEQYF.

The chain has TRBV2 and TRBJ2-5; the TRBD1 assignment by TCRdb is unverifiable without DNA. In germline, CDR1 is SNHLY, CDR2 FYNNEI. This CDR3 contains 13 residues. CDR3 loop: CASIGTGTETQYF.

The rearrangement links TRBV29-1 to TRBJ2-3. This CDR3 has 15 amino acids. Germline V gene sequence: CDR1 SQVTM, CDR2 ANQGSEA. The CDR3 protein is CSVERQTIFTDTQYF.

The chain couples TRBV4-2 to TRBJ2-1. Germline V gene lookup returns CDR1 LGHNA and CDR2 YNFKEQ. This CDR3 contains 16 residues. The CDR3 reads CASSQDRGSSYNEQFF.

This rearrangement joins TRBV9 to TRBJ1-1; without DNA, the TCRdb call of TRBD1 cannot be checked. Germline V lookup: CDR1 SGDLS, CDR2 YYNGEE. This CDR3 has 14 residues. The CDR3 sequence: CASSVEQGYTEAFF.

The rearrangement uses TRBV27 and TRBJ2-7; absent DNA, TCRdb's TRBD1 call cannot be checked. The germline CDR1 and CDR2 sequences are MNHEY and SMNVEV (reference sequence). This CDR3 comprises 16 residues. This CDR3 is CASSLTPGVGTYEQYF.

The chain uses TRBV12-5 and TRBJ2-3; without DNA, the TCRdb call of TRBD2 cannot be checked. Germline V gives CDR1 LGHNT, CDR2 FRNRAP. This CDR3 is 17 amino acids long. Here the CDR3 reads CASGLWGAGGDADTQYF. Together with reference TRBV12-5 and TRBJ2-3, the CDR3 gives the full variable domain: DARVTQTPRHKVTEMGQEVTMRCQPILGHNTVFWYRQTMMQGLELLAYFRNRAPLDDSGMPKDRFSAEMPDATLATLKIQPSEPRDSAVYFCASGLWGAGGDADTQYFGPGTRLTVL.

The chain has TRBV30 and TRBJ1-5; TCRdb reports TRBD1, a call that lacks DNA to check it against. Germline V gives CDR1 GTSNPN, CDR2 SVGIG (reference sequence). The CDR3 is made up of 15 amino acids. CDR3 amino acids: CAWSPPGRRNQPQHF.